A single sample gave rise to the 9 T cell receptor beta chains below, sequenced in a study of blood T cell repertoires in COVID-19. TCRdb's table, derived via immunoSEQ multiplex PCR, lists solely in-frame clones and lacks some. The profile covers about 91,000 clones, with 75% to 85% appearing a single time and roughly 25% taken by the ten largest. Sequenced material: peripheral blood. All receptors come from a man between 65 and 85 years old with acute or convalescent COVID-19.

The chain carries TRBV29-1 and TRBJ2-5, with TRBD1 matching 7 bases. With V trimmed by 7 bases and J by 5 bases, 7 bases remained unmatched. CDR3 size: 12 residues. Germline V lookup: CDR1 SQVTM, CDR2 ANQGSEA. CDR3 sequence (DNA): TGCAGCGGCAGACAGGGTGGCGAGACCCAGTACTTC. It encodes CSGRQGGETQYF.

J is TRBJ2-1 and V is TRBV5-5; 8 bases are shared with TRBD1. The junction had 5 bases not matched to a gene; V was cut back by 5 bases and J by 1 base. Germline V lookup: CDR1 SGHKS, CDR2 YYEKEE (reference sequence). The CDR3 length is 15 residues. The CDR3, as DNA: TGTGCCAGCAGTCATGGACAGGGATCCTACAATGAGCAGTTCTTC. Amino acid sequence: CASSHGQGSYNEQFF.

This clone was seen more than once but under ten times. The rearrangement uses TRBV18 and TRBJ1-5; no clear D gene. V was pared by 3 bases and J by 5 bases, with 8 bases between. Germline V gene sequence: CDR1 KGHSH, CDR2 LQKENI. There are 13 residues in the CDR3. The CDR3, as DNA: TGTGCCAGCTCACCGGGGAGGGATCAGCCCCAGCATTTT. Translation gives CASSPGRDQPQHF.

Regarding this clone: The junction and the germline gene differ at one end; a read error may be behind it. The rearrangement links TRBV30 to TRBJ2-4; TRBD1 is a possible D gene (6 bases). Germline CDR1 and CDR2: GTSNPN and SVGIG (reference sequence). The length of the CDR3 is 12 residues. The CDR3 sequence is CAWSTHPGTPDF. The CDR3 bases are TGTGCCTGGAGTACTCATCCCGGGACACCGGACTTC.

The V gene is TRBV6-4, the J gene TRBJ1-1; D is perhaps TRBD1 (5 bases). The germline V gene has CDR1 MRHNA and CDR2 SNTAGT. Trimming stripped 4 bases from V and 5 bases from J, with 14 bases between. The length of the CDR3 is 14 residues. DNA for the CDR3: TGTGCCAGCAGTGCTCTCGGGGGAGGAACTGAAGCTTTCTTT. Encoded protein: CASSALGGGTEAFF.

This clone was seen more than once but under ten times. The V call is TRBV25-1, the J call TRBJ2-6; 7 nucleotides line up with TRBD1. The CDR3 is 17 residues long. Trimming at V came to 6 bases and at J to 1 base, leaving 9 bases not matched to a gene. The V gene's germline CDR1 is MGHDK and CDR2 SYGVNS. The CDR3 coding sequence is TGTGCCAGCAGAGGGACAGTCCACCAATCTGGGGCCAACGTCCTGACTTTC. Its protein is CASRGTVHQSGANVLTF.

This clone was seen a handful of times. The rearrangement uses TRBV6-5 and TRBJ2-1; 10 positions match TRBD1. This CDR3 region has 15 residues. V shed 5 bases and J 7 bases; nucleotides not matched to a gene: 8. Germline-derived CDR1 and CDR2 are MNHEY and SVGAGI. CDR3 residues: CASSLMGTGVNEQFF. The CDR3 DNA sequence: TGTGCCAGCAGTCTTATGGGGACAGGGGTGAATGAGCAGTTCTTC.

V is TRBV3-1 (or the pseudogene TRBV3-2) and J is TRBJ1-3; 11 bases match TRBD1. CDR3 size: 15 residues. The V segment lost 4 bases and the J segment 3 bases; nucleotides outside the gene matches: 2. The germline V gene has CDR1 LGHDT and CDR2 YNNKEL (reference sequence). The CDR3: CASSLGQGGGNTIYF. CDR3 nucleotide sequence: TGTGCCAGCAGCCTGGGACAGGGGGGTGGAAACACCATATATTTT.

The CDR3 coding sequence is TGCGCCAGCAGCGCCCAGTCTAGCGGGAACAATGAGCAGTTCTTC. This gives the protein CASSAQSSGNNEQFF. V is TRBV5-1 and J is TRBJ2-1, with 9 bases matching TRBD2. Germline assignment: CDR1 SGHRS and CDR2 YFSETQ. The CDR3 spans 15 residues. Trimming removed 4 bases from V and 5 bases from J; junction bases left unmatched: 7.